The 9 T cell receptor beta chains reported below all come from one sample, sequenced in a study of early T cells in non-severe SARS-CoV-2 infection. TCRdb re-called the 5' RACE reads through MiXCR, storing one row per CDR3 protein. Of about 80,000 distinct CDR3 sequences in the sample, over 9% were seen once. What was sequenced was whole blood. Every receptor here comes from an adult who was a healthcare worker with PCR-confirmed SARS-CoV-2 infection or an uninfected control (not recorded which).

This clonotype was picked up a small number of times. The chain carries TRBV6-1 and TRBJ2-3; the D gene is possibly TRBD2 (5 bases). CDR3 size: 14 residues. Germline V gene sequence: CDR1 MNHNS, CDR2 SASEGT. Trimming pared 0 bases from V and 7 bases from J, leaving 11 bases between. As DNA, the CDR3 is TGTGCCAGCAGTGAAGCGCTTGAGGGATATACGCAGTATTTT. Translation: CASSEALEGYTQYF.

The sample holds many counts of this clonotype. The chain recombines TRBV3-1 with TRBJ1-5; TRBD1 agrees at 8 bases. The CDR3 runs 18 residues. Germline V gene sequence: CDR1 LGHDT, CDR2 YNNKEL (reference sequence). Trimming cost V 1 base and J 4 bases; bases outside gene matches: 12. CDR3 amino acids: CASSQGQRLRDRNQPQHF. The CDR3 nucleotides are TGTGCCAGCAGCCAAGGTCAGCGTTTACGGGACAGGAATCAGCCCCAGCATTTT.

This clonotype was detected ten times or more. A junction end diverges from the germline sequence, so it may reflect a read error. The V gene is TRBV12-3 or TRBV12-4, the J gene TRBJ2-1, with D perhaps matching TRBD2 (7 bases). This CDR3 contains 13 residues. The CDR3 sequence: CASSLAFGGPWIF. CDR3 nucleotide sequence: TGTGCCAGCAGTTTAGCGTTCGGGGGGCCGTGGATCTTC.

This chain uses TRBV5-1 with TRBJ2-3; D not resolved. Trimming stripped 4 bases from V and 6 bases from J, with 12 bases between. CDR1 and CDR2 (germline): SGHRS, YFSETQ. The CDR3 is 13 residues long. CDR3 coding DNA: TGCGCCAGCAGCCTTCCCCTGGGCGATACGCAGTATTTT. Its translation: CASSLPLGDTQYF.

The table lists this clonotype with many counts. The rearrangement uses TRBV7-3 and TRBJ2-1; D is ambiguous. The germline V gene encodes CDR1 SGHTA and CDR2 FQGTGA. V was shortened by 1 base and J by 9 bases, with 10 bases between the two germline ends. The CDR3 is 13 amino acids. The CDR3 DNA reads as TGTGCCAGCAGCTTAAATGTGATAGGTGAGCAGTTCTTC. Amino acids: CASSLNVIGEQFF.

Many counts were recorded for this clonotype. This sequence joins TRBV28 and TRBJ2-1; 12 bases fit TRBD2. The germline CDR1 and CDR2 sequences are MDHEN and SYDVKM. V shed 9 bases, J shed 0 bases, and the junction held 12 bases outside the gene matches. This CDR3 has 18 amino acids. In DNA, the CDR3 is TGTGCCAGTTCGGGACTAGCGGGCCTGAGTTCCTCCTACAATGAGCAGTTCTTC. This gives the protein CASSGLAGLSSSYNEQFF. Looking up the rest from reference TRBV28 and TRBJ2-1 gives the full variable domain: DVKVTQSSRYLVKRTGEKVFLECVQDMDHENMFWYRQDPGLGLRLIYFSYDVKMKEKGDIPEGYSVSREKKERFSLILESASTNQTSMYLCASSGLAGLSSSYNEQFFGPGTRLTVL.

This clonotype has a count of ten or more. The chain uses TRBV10-3 and TRBJ2-7; a possible D gene is TRBD1 (6 bases). In germline, CDR1 is ENHRY, CDR2 SYGVKD. Trimming shortened V by 8 bases and J by 5 bases, and 19 bases separated the two germline ends. This CDR3 comprises 14 residues. The CDR3 DNA is TGTGCCATCGCAATGGCTACAGGGTTCAACGAGCAGTACTTC. Translated, it gives CAIAMATGFNEQYF.

This clonotype appeared a few times. The chain employs TRBV3-1 and TRBJ2-7; D may be TRBD2 (6 bases). The V end lost 1 base, the J end lost 4 bases, and 14 bases lay between the germline ends. Germline CDR1 is LGHDT and CDR2 is YNNKEL (reference sequence). This CDR3 has 15 amino acids. This CDR3 reads CASSQAGRKMYEQYF. The CDR3 DNA sequence: TGTGCCAGCAGCCAAGCCGGGAGAAAGATGTACGAGCAGTACTTC.

The rearrangement links TRBV9 to TRBJ2-5; 7 positions agree with TRBD1. The J segment lost 5 bases and the V segment lost 4 bases, leaving 5 bases of the junction unmatched. The CDR3 covers 13 residues. Per germline, CDR1 SGDLS and CDR2 YYNGEE. The CDR3: CASSFTDRETQYF. CDR3 sequence (DNA): TGTGCCAGCAGCTTCACGGACAGGGAGACCCAGTACTTC. The full variable domain, in which reference TRBV9 and TRBJ2-5 provide the parts outside the CDR3, is DSGVTQTPKHLITATGQRVTLRCSPRSGDLSVYWYQQSLDQGLQFLIQYYNGEERAKGNILERFSAQQFPDLHSELNLSSLELGDSALYFCASSFTDRETQYFGPGTRLLVL.